This is a list of T cell receptor beta chains from one sample in a study of cytomegalovirus exposure and HLA in healthy donors. Assay: immunoSEQ multiplex PCR; the TCRdb copy retains only in-frame clones and omits some. This table holds some 150,000 clones, around 74% found once. The sequenced sample consisted of PBMCs. Receptor source: a man aged 18 to 30 in good health and CMV-seronegative. Each CDR3 is given with its conserved first and last residue. Each record gives: J gene, V gene, clone size, D gene, CDR3 DNA, CDR3 protein. D genes are given only for firm matches. Expanded clones are given a class, and other clones once, few, many or no size at all.

j_call: TRBJ2-6
v_call: TRBV11-3
clone_size: .
d_call: .
cdr3_nt: TGTGCCAGCAGCTTGTCGGGGGAGGTAACTGGGGCCAACGTCCTGACTTTC
cdr3_aa: CASSLSGEVTGANVLTF

j_call: TRBJ2-7
v_call: TRBV21-1
clone_size: many
d_call: .
cdr3_nt: TGTGCCAGCAGCAAACGGACAGGGAACTACGAGCAGTACTTC
cdr3_aa: CASSKRTGNYEQYF

j_call: TRBJ2-6
v_call: TRBV7-3
clone_size: .
d_call: TRBD1
cdr3_nt: TGTGCCAGCAGCCTGACAGGGGGCGATGGGGCCAACGTCCTGACTTTC
cdr3_aa: CASSLTGGDGANVLTF

j_call: TRBJ2-5
v_call: TRBV5-1
clone_size: .
d_call: .
cdr3_nt: TGCGCCAGCAGCTTGGGACTAGAGACCCAGTACTTC
cdr3_aa: CASSLGLETQYF

j_call: TRBJ1-2
v_call: TRBV6-5
clone_size: .
d_call: TRBD1
cdr3_nt: TGTGCCAGCAGTTCCCCCGACAGGGTCTATGGCTACACCTTC
cdr3_aa: CASSSPDRVYGYTF

j_call: TRBJ2-5
v_call: TRBV30
clone_size: once
d_call: TRBD2
cdr3_nt: TGTGCCTGGAGTTCCGGCGGGGGGCAAGAGACTCAGTACTTC
cdr3_aa: CAWSSGGGQETQYF

j_call: TRBJ2-3
v_call: TRBV7-3
clone_size: .
d_call: .
cdr3_nt: TGTGCCAGCAGCTTAACAGGGGCCGTGAGCACAGATACGCAGTATTTT
cdr3_aa: CASSLTGAVSTDTQYF

j_call: TRBJ2-2
v_call: TRBV7-2
clone_size: .
d_call: TRBD2
cdr3_nt: TGTGCCAGCAGCAGAACTAGCGGGGGTGACACCGGGGAGCTGTTTTTT
cdr3_aa: CASSRTSGGDTGELFF

j_call: TRBJ2-2
v_call: TRBV7-6
clone_size: .
d_call: TRBD2
cdr3_nt: TGTGCCAGCAGCTCACCGAGCGGGGGGGGGATCACCGGGGAGCTGTTTTTT
cdr3_aa: CASSSPSGGGITGELFF

j_call: TRBJ1-2
v_call: TRBV6-4
clone_size: .
d_call: TRBD1
cdr3_nt: TGTGCCAGCAGTGCCTACAGGGGGTATCACTATGGCTACACCTTC
cdr3_aa: CASSAYRGYHYGYTF

j_call: TRBJ2-2
v_call: TRBV5-1
clone_size: .
d_call: TRBD2
cdr3_nt: TGCGCCAGCAGCTTGGCCGGACTAGCGGGGAACACCGGGGAGCTGTTTTTT
cdr3_aa: CASSLAGLAGNTGELFF

j_call: TRBJ2-3
v_call: TRBV7-6
clone_size: .
d_call: .
cdr3_nt: TGTGCCAGCAGGTCCCTCCCGCAGGGCACAGATACGCAGTATTTT
cdr3_aa: CASRSLPQGTDTQYF

j_call: TRBJ2-1
v_call: TRBV5-1
clone_size: .
d_call: TRBD1
cdr3_nt: TGCGCCAGCAGCATTAGACAGGGGGCGATCGAGCAAAGGCAGTTCTTC
cdr3_aa: CASSIRQGAIEQRQFF

j_call: TRBJ2-5
v_call: TRBV15
clone_size: .
d_call: .
cdr3_nt: TGTGCCACCAGCAGAGATCCGGGGGTCCAAGAGACCCAGTACTTC
cdr3_aa: CATSRDPGVQETQYF

j_call: TRBJ2-5
v_call: TRBV7-7
clone_size: .
d_call: .
cdr3_nt: TGTGCCAGCAGCCCCCTGGGGCCGGAGGGGGAGACCCAGTACTTC
cdr3_aa: CASSPLGPEGETQYF

j_call: TRBJ1-4
v_call: TRBV7-8
clone_size: .
d_call: .
cdr3_nt: TGTGCCAGCAGCTTACCGTTCTGGGAGGGCCGTAATGAAAAACTGTTTTTT
cdr3_aa: CASSLPFWEGRNEKLFF

j_call: TRBJ1-5
v_call: TRBV5-1
clone_size: .
d_call: .
cdr3_nt: TGCGCCAGCAGCTTGTCTCCGGGCGGGGTCCAGCCCCAGCATTTT
cdr3_aa: CASSLSPGGVQPQHF

j_call: TRBJ1-5
v_call: TRBV9
clone_size: few
d_call: .
cdr3_nt: TGTGCCAGCAGCGTAGCGGGCAGGGGCAATCAGCCCCAGCATTTT
cdr3_aa: CASSVAGRGNQPQHF

j_call: TRBJ2-1
v_call: TRBV4-1
clone_size: .
d_call: TRBD2
cdr3_nt: TGCGCCAGCAGGAACCCACTAGCGGGGGGCCGAAGCTCCTACAATGAGCAGTTCTTC
cdr3_aa: CASRNPLAGGRSSYNEQFF

j_call: TRBJ1-4
v_call: TRBV11-2
clone_size: once
d_call: TRBD1
cdr3_nt: TGTGCCAGCAGCTGGCAGGGGGCAACTAATGAAAAACTGTTTTTT
cdr3_aa: CASSWQGATNEKLFF

j_call: TRBJ2-2
v_call: TRBV11-2
clone_size: .
d_call: TRBD1
cdr3_nt: TGTGCCAGCAGCTTTAGGGGGCTGGAAACCGGGGAGCTGTTTTTT
cdr3_aa: CASSFRGLETGELFF

j_call: TRBJ1-3
v_call: TRBV11-3
clone_size: once
d_call: TRBD1
cdr3_nt: TGTGCCAGCAGTTCAGGGGGGCCTGGAAACACCATATATTTT
cdr3_aa: CASSSGGPGNTIYF

j_call: TRBJ1-2
v_call: TRBV7-9
clone_size: .
d_call: .
cdr3_nt: TGTTCCAGCAGCTTTAGTGACAGGCACTATGGCTACACCTTC
cdr3_aa: CSSSFSDRHYGYTF

j_call: TRBJ2-3
v_call: TRBV9
clone_size: .
d_call: .
cdr3_nt: TGTGCCAGCAGCCCCTGGGACTTAGTCACAGATACGCAGTATTTT
cdr3_aa: CASSPWDLVTDTQYF

j_call: TRBJ1-6
v_call: TRBV18
clone_size: .
d_call: .
cdr3_nt: TGTGCCAGCTCACCCGACCAGGGGAAGCATTCACCCCTCCACTTT
cdr3_aa: CASSPDQGKHSPLHF

j_call: TRBJ2-4
v_call: TRBV7-9
clone_size: .
d_call: TRBD1
cdr3_nt: TGTGCCAGCAGCCCAAGGACAGGGGGGAAAGCCAAAAACAGTCAGTACTTC
cdr3_aa: CASSPRTGGKAKNSQYF

j_call: TRBJ1-1
v_call: TRBV7-6
clone_size: .
d_call: TRBD1
cdr3_nt: TGTGCCAGCAGCTTAGGGGCAGGGGGTGAAGCTTTCTTT
cdr3_aa: CASSLGAGGEAFF